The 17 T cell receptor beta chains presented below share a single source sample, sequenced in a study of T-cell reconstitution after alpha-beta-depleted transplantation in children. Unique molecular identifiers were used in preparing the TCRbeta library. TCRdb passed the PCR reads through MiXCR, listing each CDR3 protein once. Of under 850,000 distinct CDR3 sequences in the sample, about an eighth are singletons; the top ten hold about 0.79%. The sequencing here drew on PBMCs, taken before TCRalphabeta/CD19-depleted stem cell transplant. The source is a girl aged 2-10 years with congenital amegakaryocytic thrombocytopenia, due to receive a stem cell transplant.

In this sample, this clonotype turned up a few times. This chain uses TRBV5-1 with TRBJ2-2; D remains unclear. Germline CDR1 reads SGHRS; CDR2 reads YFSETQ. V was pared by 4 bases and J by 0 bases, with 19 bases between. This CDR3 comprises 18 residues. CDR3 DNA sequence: TGCGCCAGCAGCCGGGCCTTAGGTCGGACCGCGAACACCGGGGAGCTGTTTTTT. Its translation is CASSRALGRTANTGELFF.

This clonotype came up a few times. The CDR3 spells CASSIPPLQAPNTEAFF. The CDR3 bases are TGTGCCAGCAGTATCCCCCCACTACAGGCTCCGAACACTGAAGCTTTCTTT. The chain employs TRBV6-1 and TRBJ1-1; perhaps TRBD1 as D (5 bases). Trimming took off 5 bases at V and 1 base at J, with 20 bases between the two ends. CDR1 is MNHNS, CDR2 SASEGT, per germline. The CDR3 consists of 17 residues.

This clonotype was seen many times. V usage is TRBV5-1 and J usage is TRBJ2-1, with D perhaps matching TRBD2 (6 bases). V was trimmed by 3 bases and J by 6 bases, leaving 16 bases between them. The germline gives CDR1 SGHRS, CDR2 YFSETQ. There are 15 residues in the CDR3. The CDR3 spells CASSWTGRETNEQFF. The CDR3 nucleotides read TGCGCCAGCAGCTGGACCGGGAGAGAGACCAATGAGCAGTTCTTC. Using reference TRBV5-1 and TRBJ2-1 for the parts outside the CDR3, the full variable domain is KAGVTQTPRYLIKTRGQQVTLSCSPISGHRSVSWYQQTPGQGLQFLFEYFSETQRNKGNFPGRFSGRQFSNSRSEMNVSTLELGDSALYLCASSWTGRETNEQFFGPGTRLTVL.

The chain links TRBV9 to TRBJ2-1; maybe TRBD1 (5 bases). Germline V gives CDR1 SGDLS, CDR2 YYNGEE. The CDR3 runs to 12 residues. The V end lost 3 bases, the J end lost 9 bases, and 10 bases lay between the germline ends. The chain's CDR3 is CASSEGPGEQFF. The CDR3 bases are TGTGCCAGCAGCGAGGGGCCAGGTGAGCAGTTCTTC.

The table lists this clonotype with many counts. CDR3 DNA: TGTGCCAGCAGCAAGACAGAAATGAACACTGAAGCTTTCTTT. Translating gives CASSKTEMNTEAFF. The V call is TRBV7-9, the J call TRBJ1-1; D may be TRBD1 (5 bases). The V end was cut by 5 bases, the J end by 0 bases, with 10 bases between. Germline loops: CDR1 SEHNR, CDR2 FQNEAQ (reference sequence). The CDR3 totals 14 residues.

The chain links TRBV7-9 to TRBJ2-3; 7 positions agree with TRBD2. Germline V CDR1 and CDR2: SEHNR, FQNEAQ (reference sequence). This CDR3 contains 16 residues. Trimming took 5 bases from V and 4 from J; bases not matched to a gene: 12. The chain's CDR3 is CASSPPPGGSADTQYF. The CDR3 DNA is TGTGCCAGCAGCCCCCCTCCCGGCGGGAGTGCAGATACGCAGTATTTT.

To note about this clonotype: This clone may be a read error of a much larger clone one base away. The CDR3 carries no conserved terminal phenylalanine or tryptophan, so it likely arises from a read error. The DNA of the CDR3 is TGTGCCAGCAGCCCAGGGGGCCCCTACGAGCAGTACTTA. Translated, it gives CASSPGGPYEQYL. The gene calls are TRBV27 and TRBJ2-7; 8 bases agree with TRBD1. Unmatched junction bases numbered 3, after V lost 6 bases and J lost 2 bases. The CDR3 runs to 13 residues. CDR1 is MNHEY and CDR2 is SMNVEV in the germline V gene (reference sequence).

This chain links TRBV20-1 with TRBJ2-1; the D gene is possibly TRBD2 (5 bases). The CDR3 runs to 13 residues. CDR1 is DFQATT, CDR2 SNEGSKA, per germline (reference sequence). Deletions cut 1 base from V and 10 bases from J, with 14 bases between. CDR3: CSARVNGNTEQFF. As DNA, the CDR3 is TGCAGTGCTAGAGTAAACGGGAACACCGAGCAGTTCTTC.

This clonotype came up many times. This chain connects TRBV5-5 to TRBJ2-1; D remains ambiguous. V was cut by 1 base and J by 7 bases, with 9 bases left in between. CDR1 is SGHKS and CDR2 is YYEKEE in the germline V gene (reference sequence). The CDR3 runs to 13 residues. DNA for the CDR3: TGTGCCAGCAGCTTGTTATCAGAGAATGAGCAGTTCTTC. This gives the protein CASSLLSENEQFF. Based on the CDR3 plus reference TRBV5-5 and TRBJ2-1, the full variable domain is DAGVTQSPTHLIKTRGQQVTLRCSPISGHKSVSWYQQVLGQGPQFIFQYYEKEERGRGNFPDRFSARQFPNYSSELNVNALLLGDSALYLCASSLLSENEQFFGPGTRLTVL.

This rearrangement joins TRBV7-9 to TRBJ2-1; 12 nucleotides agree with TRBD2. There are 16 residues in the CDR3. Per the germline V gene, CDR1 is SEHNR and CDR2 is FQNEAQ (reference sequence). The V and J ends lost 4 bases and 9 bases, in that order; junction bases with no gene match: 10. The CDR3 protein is CASSSATSGRSTEQFF. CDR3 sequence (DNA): TGTGCCAGCAGCTCCGCGACTAGCGGGAGATCTACTGAGCAGTTCTTC.

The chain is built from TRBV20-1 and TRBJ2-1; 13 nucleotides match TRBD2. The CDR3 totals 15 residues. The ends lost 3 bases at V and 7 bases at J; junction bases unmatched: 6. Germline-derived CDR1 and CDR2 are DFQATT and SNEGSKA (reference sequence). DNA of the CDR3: TGCAGTGCTAGGGCGGGACTAGCGGGAAAAAATGAGCAGTTCTTC. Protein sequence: CSARAGLAGKNEQFF.

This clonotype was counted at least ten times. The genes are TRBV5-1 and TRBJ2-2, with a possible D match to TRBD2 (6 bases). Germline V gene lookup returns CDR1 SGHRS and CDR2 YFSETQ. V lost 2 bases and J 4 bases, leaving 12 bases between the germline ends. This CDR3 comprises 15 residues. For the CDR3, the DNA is TGCGCCAGCAGCTTCGGGGACTTCGGCACCGGGGAGCTGTTTTTT. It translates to CASSFGDFGTGELFF.

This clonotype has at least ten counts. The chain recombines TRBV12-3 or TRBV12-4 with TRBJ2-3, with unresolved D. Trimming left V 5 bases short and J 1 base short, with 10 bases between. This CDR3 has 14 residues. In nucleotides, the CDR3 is TGTGCCAGCAGTCACGCTATCGGCACAGATACGCAGTATTTT. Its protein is CASSHAIGTDTQYF.

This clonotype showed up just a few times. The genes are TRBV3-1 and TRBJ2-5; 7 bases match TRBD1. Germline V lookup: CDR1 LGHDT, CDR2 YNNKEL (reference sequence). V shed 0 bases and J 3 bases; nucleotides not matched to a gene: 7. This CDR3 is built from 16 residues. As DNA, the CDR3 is TGTGCCAGCAGCCAAGAATACAAGGACAGGAAAGAGACCCAGTACTTC. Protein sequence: CASSQEYKDRKETQYF.

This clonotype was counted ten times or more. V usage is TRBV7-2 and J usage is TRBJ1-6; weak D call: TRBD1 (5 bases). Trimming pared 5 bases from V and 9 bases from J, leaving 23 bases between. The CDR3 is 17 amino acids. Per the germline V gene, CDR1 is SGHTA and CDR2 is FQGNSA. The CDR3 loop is CASSLSLDSLTGSPLHF. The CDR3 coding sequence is TGTGCCAGCAGCCTCTCCCTCGACAGTTTAACGGGTTCACCCCTCCACTTT.

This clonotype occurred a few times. CDR3 sequence (DNA): TGCAGTGCTTGGGGACTAGCAGTAACTGAGCAGTTCTTC. Translation: CSAWGLAVTEQFF. The rearrangement joins TRBV20-1 to TRBJ2-1; TRBD2 matches 9 bases. There are 13 residues in the CDR3. Germline assignment: CDR1 DFQATT and CDR2 SNEGSKA (reference sequence). V was pared by 5 bases and J by 9 bases, with 8 bases of the junction left unmatched.

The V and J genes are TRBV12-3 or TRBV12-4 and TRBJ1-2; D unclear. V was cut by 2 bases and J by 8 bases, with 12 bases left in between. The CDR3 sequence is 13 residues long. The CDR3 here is CASSLRREPGYTF. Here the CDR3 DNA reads TGTGCCAGCAGTTTAAGGCGGGAACCGGGCTACACCTTC.